What follows is one T cell receptor beta chain and its context. Its matching antigen is unknown. V lost 3 bases to trimming and J lost 4 bases, with 6 bases between them. This CDR3 spans 12 amino acids. CDR1 is SQVTM, CDR2 ANQGSEA, per germline. The data originate from a study of CD8 T cells in ankylosing spondylitis. Whole-study findings and limits: It appeared that ankylosing spondylitis blood was characterized by a TCR beta motif of several highly homologous variants. Some motif variants were previously reported in reactive arthritis synovial fluid and blood. Disease-linked clones were reportedly significantly enriched in matched ankylosing spondylitis synovial fluid.

TCRdb re-derived calls from the 5' RACE reads in MiXCR, one entry per CDR3 protein. Found here are over 700,000 distinct CDR3 sequences, around 17% of them singletons; the top ten hold around a fifth. The TCR was taken from a male donor with ankylosing spondylitis. Sequenced material: blood, either unsorted or a sorted T cell fraction (not recorded which). This chain uses TRBV29-1 with TRBJ2-2; either TRBD1 or TRBD2 may fit D (5 bases each). The CDR3 DNA is TGCAGCGTTGATGGGGGCACCGGGGAGCTGTTTTTT. It codes for CSVDGGTGELFF.